This T cell receptor (beta chain) was recorded in a study of beta chain features in type 1 diabetes. A CD45RO/CCR7/CD25/CD127/CD95/CD27 panel sorted naive, central memory, regulatory and stem cell-like memory CD4+ cells. In all sorted populations, purity surpassed 95%. Findings and caveats of the study: A moderate, significant TCRB CDR3 shortening appeared in type 1 diabetes across four CD4+ subsets. For cells with high TCR expression, cDNA sequencing could yield over-representation.

This clone was detected a few times. Its specificity is not known. The CDR3 is 13 residues long. Germline values: CDR1 SNHLY, CDR2 FYNNEI. V was cut by 0 bases and J by 8 bases, with 7 bases left in between. Expressed TCRB transcripts were sequenced because the entire RNA isolate underwent reverse transcription. The protocol was immunoSEQ multiplex PCR, while the TCRdb copy is restricted to in-frame clones and leaves out a portion. The table records fewer than 350,000 clones, over 14% of them present only once. The origin of this receptor is a man aged 18 to 35 with type 1 diabetes. Sequences were obtained from naive CD4+ T cells from blood. V and J are TRBV2 and TRBJ2-2; a weak D match, TRBD2 (5 bases). The chain's CDR3 is CASSEARVGELFF. CDR3 nucleotides: TGTGCCAGCAGTGAAGCGCGGGTGGGGGAGCTGTTTTTT.